Listed below are T cell receptor beta chains from one sample, sequenced in a study of post-analysis software for immune sequencing data. TCRdb processed the PCR reads anew with MiXCR; each CDR3 protein has one entry. The sample contains about 540,000 distinct CDR3 sequences, under 40% of which appear only once. Sequencing was carried out using blood. The receptors originated from a girl aged 2-17 years with multiple sclerosis. CDR3s include the opening cysteine and the closing phenylalanine or tryptophan. D genes are given only for firm matches. Expanded clones are given a class, and other clones once, few, many or no size at all.

v_gene: TRBV20-1
len: 16
j_gene: TRBJ2-3
abundance: NA
d_gene: TRBD1
CDR3aa: CSARGTGRPSTDTQYF
CDR3nt: TGCAGTGCTAGGGGGACAGGTCGACCTAGCACAGATACGCAGTATTTT

v_gene: TRBV6-5
len: 15
j_gene: TRBJ2-5
abundance: NA
d_gene: NA
CDR3aa: CASRPTGSYQETQYF
CDR3nt: TGTGCCAGCAGGCCAACAGGGTCGTACCAAGAGACCCAGTACTTC

v_gene: TRBV20-1
len: 15
j_gene: TRBJ1-6
abundance: few
d_gene: TRBD1
CDR3aa: CSARPGQGTNSPLHF
CDR3nt: TGCAGTGCTAGACCGGGACAGGGGACTAATTCACCCCTCCACTTT

v_gene: TRBV7-3
len: 15
j_gene: TRBJ2-7
abundance: few
d_gene: TRBD1
CDR3aa: CASSPRSAGGEEQYF
CDR3nt: TGTGCCAGCAGCCCCCGGTCGGCAGGGGGTGAGGAGCAGTACTTC

v_gene: TRBV20-1
len: 16
j_gene: TRBJ2-3
abundance: NA
d_gene: NA
CDR3aa: CSARASSRGATDTQYF
CDR3nt: TGCAGTGCTAGAGCCAGTAGCAGGGGGGCAACAGATACGCAGTATTTT

v_gene: TRBV5-1
len: 14
j_gene: TRBJ2-5
abundance: few
d_gene: NA
CDR3aa: CASSLSPGEETQYF
CDR3nt: TGCGCCAGCAGCTTGTCTCCGGGGGAGGAGACCCAGTACTTC

v_gene: TRBV20-1
len: 14
j_gene: TRBJ2-5
abundance: few
d_gene: TRBD2
CDR3aa: CSAKRGLERETQYF
CDR3nt: TGCAGTGCTAAGCGGGGGCTAGAGAGGGAGACCCAGTACTTC

v_gene: TRBV15
len: 13
j_gene: TRBJ2-2
abundance: NA
d_gene: NA
CDR3aa: CATNIGGTGELFF
CDR3nt: TGTGCCACCAATATAGGGGGCACCGGGGAGCTGTTTTTT

v_gene: TRBV10-2
len: 16
j_gene: TRBJ2-1
abundance: many
d_gene: NA
CDR3aa: CASSESPTPSYNEQFF
CDR3nt: TGCGCCAGCAGTGAGTCCCCCACTCCTTCCTACAATGAGCAGTTCTTC

v_gene: TRBV10-2
len: 18
j_gene: TRBJ2-1
abundance: few
d_gene: TRBD2
CDR3aa: CASSEFYWGGETYNEQFF
CDR3nt: TGCGCCAGCAGTGAGTTCTACTGGGGAGGGGAGACCTACAATGAGCAGTTCTTC

v_gene: TRBV20-1
len: 13
j_gene: TRBJ1-2
abundance: NA
d_gene: TRBD1
CDR3aa: CSAIQGPSYGYTF
CDR3nt: TGCAGTGCTATACAGGGGCCCTCCTATGGCTACACCTTC

v_gene: TRBV20-1
len: 11
j_gene: TRBJ2-7
abundance: many
d_gene: NA
CDR3aa: CSASQGDEQYF
CDR3nt: TGCAGTGCTAGTCAGGGCGACGAGCAGTACTTC

v_gene: TRBV12-3/TRBV12-4
len: 14
j_gene: TRBJ2-1
abundance: NA
d_gene: NA
CDR3aa: CASSFSPDYNEQFF
CDR3nt: TGTGCCAGCAGTTTCAGTCCGGACTACAATGAGCAGTTCTTC

v_gene: TRBV29-1
len: 12
j_gene: TRBJ2-1
abundance: few
d_gene: NA
CDR3aa: CSGKGFSNEQFF
CDR3nt: TGCAGCGGCAAGGGTTTCAGCAATGAGCAGTTCTTC

v_gene: TRBV2
len: 14
j_gene: TRBJ1-2
abundance: NA
d_gene: NA
CDR3aa: CASREVVENYGYTF
CDR3nt: TGTGCCAGCAGGGAAGTAGTGGAGAACTATGGCTACACCTTC

v_gene: TRBV7-9
len: 15
j_gene: TRBJ2-3
abundance: NA
d_gene: NA
CDR3aa: CASSLVLDNTDTQYF
CDR3nt: TGTGCCAGCAGCTTAGTCCTAGATAACACAGATACGCAGTATTTT

v_gene: TRBV4-1
len: 14
j_gene: TRBJ2-7
abundance: NA
d_gene: TRBD1
CDR3aa: CASSQPGQGYEQYF
CDR3nt: TGCGCCAGCAGCCAACCTGGACAGGGCTACGAGCAGTACTTC

v_gene: TRBV24-1
len: 16
j_gene: TRBJ2-1
abundance: few
d_gene: NA
CDR3aa: CATSDPSAGRYNEQFF
CDR3nt: TGTGCCACCAGTGATCCGTCGGCAGGGCGGTACAATGAGCAGTTCTTC

v_gene: TRBV7-7
len: 17
j_gene: TRBJ2-3
abundance: NA
d_gene: NA
CDR3aa: CASRTGTRVQSADTQYF
CDR3nt: TGTGCCAGCAGGACCGGGACGAGGGTTCAGAGTGCAGATACGCAGTATTTT

v_gene: TRBV24-1
len: 13
j_gene: TRBJ2-7
abundance: NA
d_gene: NA
CDR3aa: CATSDLNGREQYF
CDR3nt: TGTGCCACCAGTGATTTGAACGGACGGGAGCAGTACTTC

v_gene: TRBV12-3/TRBV12-4
len: 18
j_gene: TRBJ2-1
abundance: few
d_gene: TRBD2
CDR3aa: CASSLAHPTGGPDNEQFF
CDR3nt: TGTGCCAGCAGTTTAGCGCATCCGACGGGGGGGCCGGACAATGAGCAGTTCTTC

v_gene: TRBV6-5
len: 16
j_gene: TRBJ2-1
abundance: many
d_gene: TRBD1
CDR3aa: CASSYSNVWDSNEQFF
CDR3nt: TGTGCCAGCAGTTACTCGAATGTATGGGACAGCAATGAGCAGTTCTTC

v_gene: TRBV12-3/TRBV12-4
len: 12
j_gene: TRBJ1-5
abundance: few
d_gene: NA
CDR3aa: CASSFGNQPQHF
CDR3nt: TGTGCCAGCAGTTTCGGCAATCAGCCCCAGCATTTT

v_gene: TRBV3-1
len: 16
j_gene: TRBJ2-4
abundance: many
d_gene: TRBD2
CDR3aa: CASSQDLAGAKNIQYF
CDR3nt: TGTGCCAGCAGCCAAGATCTAGCGGGGGCCAAAAACATTCAGTACTTC

v_gene: TRBV5-1
len: 15
j_gene: TRBJ1-1
abundance: NA
d_gene: TRBD1
CDR3aa: CASRGDSGSNSEAFF
CDR3nt: TGCGCCAGCAGGGGGGACAGTGGGAGCAACTCTGAAGCTTTCTTT

v_gene: TRBV28
len: 16
j_gene: TRBJ2-5
abundance: NA
d_gene: TRBD1
CDR3aa: CASSSRDRGFGETQYF
CDR3nt: TGTGCCAGCAGTTCCCGGGACAGGGGCTTCGGAGAGACCCAGTACTTC

v_gene: TRBV5-1
len: 14
j_gene: TRBJ2-7
abundance: NA
d_gene: NA
CDR3aa: CAIRGGRGFYEQYF
CDR3nt: TGCGCCATCCGAGGGGGGCGCGGATTCTACGAGCAGTACTTC

v_gene: TRBV7-6
len: 14
j_gene: TRBJ2-7
abundance: few
d_gene: NA
CDR3aa: CASSSLPGSHEQYF
CDR3nt: TGTGCCAGCAGCTCATTACCGGGATCCCACGAGCAGTACTTC

v_gene: TRBV5-1
len: 16
j_gene: TRBJ2-1
abundance: NA
d_gene: TRBD2
CDR3aa: CASSSFPAGGHNEQFF
CDR3nt: TGCGCCAGCAGCTCCTTTCCAGCGGGGGGCCACAATGAGCAGTTCTTC

v_gene: TRBV10-3
len: 12
j_gene: TRBJ2-3
abundance: few
d_gene: NA
CDR3aa: CAISDSLDTQYF
CDR3nt: TGTGCCATCAGTGATAGTCTGGATACGCAGTATTTT

v_gene: TRBV4-1
len: 16
j_gene: TRBJ2-3
abundance: many
d_gene: NA
CDR3aa: CASSQDLGLASDTQYF
CDR3nt: TGCGCCAGCAGCCAAGATCTTGGGTTAGCGTCAGATACGCAGTATTTT

v_gene: TRBV5-1
len: 15
j_gene: TRBJ1-1
abundance: NA
d_gene: NA
CDR3aa: CASSRDPQGNTEAFF
CDR3nt: TGCGCCAGCAGCCGGGACCCTCAGGGGAACACTGAAGCTTTCTTT

v_gene: TRBV6-5
len: 13
j_gene: TRBJ1-1
abundance: few
d_gene: NA
CDR3aa: CASSTGLWTEAFF
CDR3nt: TGTGCCAGCAGTACCGGCCTTTGGACTGAAGCTTTCTTT

v_gene: TRBV20-1
len: 12
j_gene: TRBJ2-7
abundance: few
d_gene: NA
CDR3aa: CSASEAFSEQYF
CDR3nt: TGCAGTGCTAGTGAAGCATTCAGCGAGCAGTACTTC

v_gene: TRBV6-6
len: 16
j_gene: TRBJ2-4
abundance: NA
d_gene: NA
CDR3aa: CASSYSGRIAKNIQYF
CDR3nt: TGTGCCAGCAGTTACTCCGGCAGGATAGCCAAAAACATTCAGTACTTC

v_gene: TRBV4-1
len: 15
j_gene: TRBJ2-2
abundance: few
d_gene: NA
CDR3aa: CASSQDQGYTGELFF
CDR3nt: TGCGCCAGCAGCCAAGATCAGGGGTACACCGGGGAGCTGTTTTTT

v_gene: TRBV12-3/TRBV12-4
len: 13
j_gene: TRBJ2-7
abundance: NA
d_gene: NA
CDR3aa: CASSSQQFYEQYF
CDR3nt: TGTGCCAGCAGTTCCCAGCAGTTCTACGAGCAGTACTTC